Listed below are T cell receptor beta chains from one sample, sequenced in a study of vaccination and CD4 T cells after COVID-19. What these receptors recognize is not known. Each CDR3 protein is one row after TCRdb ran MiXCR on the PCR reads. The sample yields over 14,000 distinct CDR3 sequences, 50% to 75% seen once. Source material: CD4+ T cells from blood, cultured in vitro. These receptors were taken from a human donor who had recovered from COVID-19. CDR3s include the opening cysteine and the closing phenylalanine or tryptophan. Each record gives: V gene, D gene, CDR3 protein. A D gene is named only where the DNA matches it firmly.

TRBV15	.	CAAIGGRGYEQYF
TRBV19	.	CASSELQGATNTEAFF
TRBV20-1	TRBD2	CSARASGNPYNEQFF
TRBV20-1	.	CSAGGQENTEAFF
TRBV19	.	CASSIDRDGGDGYTF
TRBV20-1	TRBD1	CSARKGQGAWETQYF
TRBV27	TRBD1	CASSPPSTGLDSPLHF
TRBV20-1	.	CSARQWRDLNTQYF
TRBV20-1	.	CSARDQIKEAFF
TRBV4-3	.	CASSQDAGQDYNSPLHF
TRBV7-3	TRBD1	CASSLRAGGWETQYF
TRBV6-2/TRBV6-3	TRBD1	CASSLRGQAYYGYTF
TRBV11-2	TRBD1	CASSLAGGQVSLYGYTF
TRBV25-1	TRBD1	CASAGTGMNTEAFF
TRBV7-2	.	CASSLEGGGRDQPQHF
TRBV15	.	CATSRDRTVNYGYTF
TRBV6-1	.	CASSRNDEQFF
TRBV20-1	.	CSARTAPTDTQYF
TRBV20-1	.	CSVAEADSEQFF
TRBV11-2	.	CASSSIQGRETQYF
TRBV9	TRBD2	CASSAGLAGGTGREQFF
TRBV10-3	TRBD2	CAIRGTSGEETQYF
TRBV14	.	CASSQEQKNTEAFF
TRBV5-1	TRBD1	CASSSKQGATGANVLTF
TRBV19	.	CASSNSRDTEAFF
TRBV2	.	CASRDEGSSYNSPLHF